The TCR beta chain under discussion was sequenced for a study of CD4 T cells in relation to SARS-CoV-2 and coronaviruses. Across the whole study: The restricting HLA molecule for shared crossreactive spike epitopes was mapped. Findings and limits, study-wide: Crossreactivity was assessed only for spike protein, not other viral proteins.

This clone came up once. No antigen is known for it. CD4+ T cells from unexposed donors were obtained before the COVID-19 pandemic (2011-2018). The CDR3 contains 16 residues. Trimming stripped 4 bases from V and 3 bases from J, with 18 bases between. Uncultured naive and memory CD4+ T cells supplied DNA for deep TCR-beta sequencing. Assay: immunoSEQ multiplex PCR; the TCRdb copy retains only in-frame clones and omits some. The sample yields some 68,000 clones, just over 90% seen once. The clonotype originates from a human donor in good health. The gene calls are TRBV23-1 and TRBJ2-5; perhaps D is TRBD1 or TRBD2 (5 bases each). TRBV23-1 is known as an ORF, though its function is uncertain. Sequencing input: naive CD4+ T cells from PBMCs. Subset of the sample: naive CD4+ T cells isolated by negative enrichment. DNA of the CDR3: TGCGCCAGCAGTCGGTTGGGGATGAGGGGTAAAGAGACCCAGTACTTC. Its protein is CASSRLGMRGKETQYF.